Sequencing of this T cell receptor beta chain was carried out in a study of T cell responses to AZD1222 COVID-19 vaccine. This table comes from immunoSEQ multiplex PCR, and its TCRdb copy is limited to in-frame clones, with some not included. Of 170,000 or so clones listed, roughly 93% were seen once; the top ten hold 0.9%. Only one count was recorded for this clone. The target antigen is unknown. Study-wide results and caveats: Distributed over spike, vaccine-associated CD4 TCRs predominated at 160-218 and 743-854. No repertoire was sampled before or during the peak T cell response, only after it. White British ancestry dominated among donors, who included more females, and clonal diversity was possibly underestimated. Within unmutated variant regions lay the reported targets of nearly half of spike-specific TCRs.

This CDR3 is 14 amino acids long. V shed 5 bases and J 7 bases; nucleotides not matched to a gene: 7. The V gene's germline CDR1 is MNHEY and CDR2 SVGEGT. The source material was peripheral blood, sampled on day 0 of AZD1222 vaccination. The TCR originated in an adult in good health. The chain recombines TRBV6-2 or TRBV6-3 with TRBJ1-2, with TRBD1 identical over 10 bases. DNA of the CDR3: TGTGCCAGCAGTAACCGGGACAGGGGAAGTGGCTACACCTTC. It is translated as CASSNRDRGSGYTF.